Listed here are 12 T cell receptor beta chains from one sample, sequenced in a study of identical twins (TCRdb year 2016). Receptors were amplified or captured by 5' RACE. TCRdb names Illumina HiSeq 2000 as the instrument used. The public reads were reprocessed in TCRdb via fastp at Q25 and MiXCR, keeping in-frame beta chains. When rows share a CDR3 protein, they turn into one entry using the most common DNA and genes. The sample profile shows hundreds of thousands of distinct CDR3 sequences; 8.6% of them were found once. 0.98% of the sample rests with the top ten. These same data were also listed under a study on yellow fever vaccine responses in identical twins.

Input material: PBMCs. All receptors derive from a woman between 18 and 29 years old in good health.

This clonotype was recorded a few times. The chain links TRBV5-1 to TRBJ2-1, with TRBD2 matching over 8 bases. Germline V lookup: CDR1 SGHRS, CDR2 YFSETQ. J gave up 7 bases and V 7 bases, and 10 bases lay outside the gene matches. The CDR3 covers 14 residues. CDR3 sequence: CASGRSGSVNEQFF. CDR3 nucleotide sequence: TGCGCCAGCGGTAGGAGCGGGAGTGTTAATGAGCAGTTCTTC.

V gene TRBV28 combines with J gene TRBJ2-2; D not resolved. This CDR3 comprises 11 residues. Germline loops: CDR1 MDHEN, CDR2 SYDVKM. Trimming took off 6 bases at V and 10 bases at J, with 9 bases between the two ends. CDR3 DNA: TGTGCCAGCAGACAAAGAACGGAGCTGTTTTTT. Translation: CASRQRTELFF.

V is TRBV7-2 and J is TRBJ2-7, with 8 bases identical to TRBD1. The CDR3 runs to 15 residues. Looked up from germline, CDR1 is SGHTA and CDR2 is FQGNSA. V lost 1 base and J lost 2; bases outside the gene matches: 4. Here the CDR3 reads CASSLEGQAPYEQYF. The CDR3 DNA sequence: TGTGCCAGCAGCTTAGAGGGACAGGCCCCCTACGAGCAGTACTTC.

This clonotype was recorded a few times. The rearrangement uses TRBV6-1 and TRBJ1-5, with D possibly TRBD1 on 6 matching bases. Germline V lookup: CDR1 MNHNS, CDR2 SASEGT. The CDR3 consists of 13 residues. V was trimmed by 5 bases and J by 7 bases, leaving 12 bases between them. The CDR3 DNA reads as TGTGCCAGCAGTAAAGGGGGGGAGCAGCCCCAGCATTTT. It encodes CASSKGGEQPQHF.

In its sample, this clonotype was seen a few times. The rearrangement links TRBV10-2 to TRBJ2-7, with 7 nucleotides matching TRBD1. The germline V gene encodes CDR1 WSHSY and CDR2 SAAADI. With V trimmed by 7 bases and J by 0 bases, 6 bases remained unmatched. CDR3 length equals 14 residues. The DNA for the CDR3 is TGCGCCAGCACCATACAGGGGTCCTCCTACGAGCAGTACTTC. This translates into CASTIQGSSYEQYF.

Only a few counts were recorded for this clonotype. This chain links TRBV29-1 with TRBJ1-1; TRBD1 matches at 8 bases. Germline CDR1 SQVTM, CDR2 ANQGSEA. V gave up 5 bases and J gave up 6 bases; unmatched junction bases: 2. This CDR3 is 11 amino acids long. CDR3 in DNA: TGCAGCGTTCGACAGGGGTCTGAAGCTTTCTTT. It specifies CSVRQGSEAFF. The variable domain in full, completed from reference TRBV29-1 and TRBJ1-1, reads SAVISQKPSRDICQRGTSLTIQCQVDSQVTMMFWYRQQPGQSLTLIATANQGSEATYESGFVIDKFPISRPNLTFSTLTVSNMSPEDSSIYLCSVRQGSEAFFGQGTRLTVV.

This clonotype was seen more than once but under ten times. The CDR3 here is CSARGGPETQYF. The CDR3 bases are TGCAGTGCTAGAGGTGGACCGGAGACCCAGTACTTC. J is TRBJ2-5 and V is TRBV20-1; the D is unclear. Trimming pared 1 base from V and 5 bases from J, leaving 8 bases between. The length of the CDR3 is 12 residues. CDR1 and CDR2 (germline): DFQATT, SNEGSKA (reference sequence).

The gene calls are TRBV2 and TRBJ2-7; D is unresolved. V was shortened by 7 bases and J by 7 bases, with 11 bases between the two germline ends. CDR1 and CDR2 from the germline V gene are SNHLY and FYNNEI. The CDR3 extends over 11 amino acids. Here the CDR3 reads CASNLETEQYF. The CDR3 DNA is TGTGCCAGCAATCTAGAGACAGAGCAGTACTTC. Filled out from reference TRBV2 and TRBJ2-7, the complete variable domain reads EPEVTQTPSHQVTQMGQEVILRCVPISNHLYFYWYRQILGQKVEFLVSFYNNEISEKSEIFDDQFSVERPDGSNFTLKIRSTKLEDSAMYFCASNLETEQYFGPGTRLTVT.

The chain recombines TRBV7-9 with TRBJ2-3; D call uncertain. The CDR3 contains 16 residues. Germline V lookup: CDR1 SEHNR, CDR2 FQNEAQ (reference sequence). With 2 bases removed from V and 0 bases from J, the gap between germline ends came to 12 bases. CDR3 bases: TGTGCCAGCAGCTTATTACTAAGCCAGAGCACAGATACGCAGTATTTT. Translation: CASSLLLSQSTDTQYF.

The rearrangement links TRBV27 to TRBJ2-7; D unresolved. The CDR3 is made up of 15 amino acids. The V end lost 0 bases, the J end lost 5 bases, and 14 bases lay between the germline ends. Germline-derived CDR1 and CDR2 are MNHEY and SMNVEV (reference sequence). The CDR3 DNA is TGTGCCAGCAGTTTATCGGAAGACGGATTTGACGAGCAGTACTTC. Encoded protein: CASSLSEDGFDEQYF.

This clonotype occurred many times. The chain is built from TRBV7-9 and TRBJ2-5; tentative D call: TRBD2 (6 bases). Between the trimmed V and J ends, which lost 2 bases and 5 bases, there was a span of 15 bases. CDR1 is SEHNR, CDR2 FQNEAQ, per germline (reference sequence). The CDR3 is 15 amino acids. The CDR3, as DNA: TGTGCCAGCAGCTTAATAGAGGAGGGGCAGGAGACCCAGTACTTC. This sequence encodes CASSLIEEGQETQYF. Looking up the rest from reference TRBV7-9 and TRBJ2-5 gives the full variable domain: DTGVSQNPRHKITKRGQNVTFRCDPISEHNRLYWYRQTLGQGPEFLTYFQNEAQLEKSRLLSDRFSAERPKGSFSTLEIQRTEQGDSAMYLCASSLIEEGQETQYFGPGTRLLVL.

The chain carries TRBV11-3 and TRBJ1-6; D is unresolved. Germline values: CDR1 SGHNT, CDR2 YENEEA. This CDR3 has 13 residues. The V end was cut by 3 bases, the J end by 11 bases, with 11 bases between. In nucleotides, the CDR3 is TGTGCCAGCAGCTTTTCCTCGGATGCACCCCTCCACTTT. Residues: CASSFSSDAPLHF.